This record covers a single TCR beta chain. Its recognized antigen is unknown. The junction differs from germline at one of its ends, possibly a read error. From cysteine to phenylalanine, the CDR3 is 15 amino acids long. CDR3 DNA is the only sequence kept; it has 45 bases, read in frame from the first base. Reading the germline V gene gives CDR1 SGHAT and CDR2 FQNNGV. The sample comes from a study of tumor-infiltrating lymphocytes in primary liver carcinoma (dated by TCRdb to about 2017). Some background on the complete study: Hepatocellular carcinoma (four) or combined HCC and intrahepatic cholangiocarcinoma (one) was present in the five patients, who were three men and two women aged 30 to 69 years. Across five regions of each liver tumor, along with adjacent normal tissue and blood, the study brought together TCRbeta repertoire sequencing, expression microarrays and whole-exome sequencing. Agilent mRNA microarray profiling was performed on the roughly 25 tumor region samples to relate TCRbeta repertoire diversity to the local molecular phenotype. Repertoires from technical replicates were highly reproducible, with mean shared-clone rates roughly 0.87 and correlation coefficients above 0.98. A total of 35 or so specimens from 5 patients underwent TCRbeta repertoire sequencing, comprising 25 tumor regions, 5 adjacent noncancerous liver tissues and 5 peripheral blood samples. The five patients had tumors staged T1-T3 N0M0, with maximum diameters ranging from about 4.2 to 10 cm. Each sample produced roughly 3.65 to 7.13 million productive TCRbeta reads, and read depth showed no significant difference between tissue types. Paper-wide results and their limitations: Only the TCR beta chain was sequenced, which likely underestimates true repertoire diversity because unpaired alpha chains were not captured. Repertoire overlap was higher between tumor regions (mean roughly 35%) than tumor-adjacent (around 17%) or tumor-blood (approximately 14%) pairs, consistent with antigen-driven expansion. Only 4 or 5 patients were included in the study, and the authors note that the findings should be validated in a larger study. Comparison of CD4+ and CD8+ T cell repertoires was precluded by the use of bulk unsorted samples. A significantly larger repertoire fraction was made up by the top 250 clones in tumors than in blood (p = 0.039). Just about 7.5-24% of top clones turned up in all five regions of a tumor, which suggests spatial heterogeneity among tumor-infiltrating T cells.

TCRbeta-specific cDNA was reverse-transcribed from 500 ng total RNA using a constant-region primer and ProtoScript II reverse transcriptase. The TCRbeta libraries were prepared through three rounds of nested multiplex PCR following a slightly modified ARM-PCR procedure. Each of the first two PCR rounds ran for approximately 10 cycles using multiplex TRBV1-TRBV30 forward primers together with a Cbeta reverse primer. Sample barcodes and Illumina adapters were attached in a final 25-cycle PCR using Deep VentR polymerase. Amplicons of 200-500 bp were gel-purified with a QIAquick gel extraction kit before sequencing. An Illumina HiSeq 2500 was used to sequence the TCRbeta amplicons with 250-bp paired-end reads. The paper's data handling went like this. Reads were quality-trimmed with Trimmomatic v0.33, and paired reads were merged with FLASH v1.2.11 to recover full CDR3 sequences. V, D and J germline segments were assigned to the rearranged TCRbeta sequences by MiGEC v1.2.1b. Clonotype statistics, along with Shannon-Wiener diversity indices, were calculated using VDJtools v1.0.0. Except for diversity analysis, only each sample's 250 most abundant clonotypes were used in subsequent analyses to reduce sampling bias. TCRdb reran the public reads through fastp at Q25 and MiXCR, keeping productive beta chains. Rows are combined by CDR3 protein, so each entry shows the most common genes and DNA. The V and J calls, along with clone size, are taken from TCRdb and not from the paper's own processing. For this sample there are some 50,000 distinct CDR3 sequences; about three quarters appear just once. Together, the top ten hold roughly 29% of the sample.

Without any cell sorting, total RNA and DNA were extracted together from about 20-30 mg of bulk tissue using the AllPrep DNA/RNA mini kit. About 5 patients with histopathologically diagnosed primary liver carcinoma underwent surgical resection in China between late 2015 and March 2016. Patients had chronic HBV infection and were treatment-naive at sampling. Each tumor was sampled at five spatially separated regions: the superior, inferior, left-lateral and right-lateral poles and the tumor centre. Histological examination found more than 80% viable tumor cells in every tumor sample. Fresh tumor and adjacent tissue pieces were bisected, with one half stored in RNAlater at -80 degrees C and the other half sent for histology.

The sequencing input was liver tumor tissue from sampling region 5. The sample's cell subset or site label, decoded: tumor region T5, tumor centre. This clonotype was obtained from a man in his forties or fifties with primary liver carcinoma and hepatitis B virus infection. The rearranged segments are TRBV11-2 and TRBJ2-6, with TRBD2 tentatively as D gene (5 bases match). The CDR3 loop reads CANSNGLSGANVLTF. At the DNA level, the sequence is TGCGCCAACAGTAATGGACTCTCTGGGGCCAACGTCCTGACTTTC.